This T cell receptor beta chain is drawn from a study of identical twins. Study-wide points: The same donors were not followed; conclusions instead depended on cross-sectional statistical analysis.

Template switching introduced a universal primer site, and the cDNA bore unique molecular identifiers. TCRdb reprocessed the 5' RACE reads via MiXCR and lists one record per CDR3 protein. Of fewer than 550,000 distinct CDR3 sequences listed, 13% to 15% are singletons. A note on this clonotype: The antigen remains undetermined.

The sample was also reused in another study, on yellow fever vaccine responses in identical twins.

Sequences were obtained from CD4+ T cells sorted from blood. This receptor was taken from a young woman in good health.

CDR3 region: CASSQGLGGPQHF. In DNA form, the CDR3 reads TGTGCCAGCAGCCAAGGGCTGGGGGGGCCCCAGCATTTT. The chain uses TRBV3-1 and TRBJ1-5; tentative D call: TRBD1 (5 bases). V was cut by 1 base and J by 9 bases, with 10 bases left in between. CDR1 LGHDT and CDR2 YNNKEL come from the germline V gene (reference sequence). This CDR3 comprises 13 residues.